These T cell receptor beta chains were read from a single sample in a study of control samples from healthy donors and cancer patients. TCRdb keeps only in-frame clones here, not all; method: immunoSEQ multiplex PCR. Among 150,000 or so clones listed, about 94% were seen once. The specimen sequenced was blood. All receptors derive from a man in his forties or fifties in good health. Both conserved end residues are part of each CDR3. The D gene is left open where the match is weak. The size field is filled for only some rows; it gives once, few, many or a size class.

J,D,size,V,CDR3,DNA
TRBJ2-7,NA,few,TRBV19,CASSPGAYEQYF,TGTGCCAGTAGTCCCGGTGCCTACGAGCAGTACTTC
TRBJ2-6,NA,NA,TRBV6-5,CASGKGGSGANVLTF,TGTGCCAGCGGGAAAGGGGGTTCTGGGGCCAACGTCCTGACTTTC
TRBJ2-7,NA,NA,TRBV12-3/TRBV12-4,CASSLALRQIEYF,TGTGCCAGCAGTTTAGCGCTAAGACAGATCGAGTACTTC
TRBJ1-2,NA,NA,TRBV29-1,CSVDRGYGYTF,TGCAGCGTTGACAGGGGCTATGGCTACACCTTC
TRBJ2-7,TRBD1,NA,TRBV9,CASSGRDRGIYEQYF,TGTGCCAGCAGCGGCCGGGACAGGGGGATCTACGAGCAGTACTTC
TRBJ2-7,TRBD1,NA,TRBV7-2,CASSHQGQDYEQYF,TGTGCCAGCAGCCACCAAGGACAGGACTACGAGCAGTACTTC
TRBJ2-7,NA,NA,TRBV14,CASSQTLRQQYF,TGTGCCAGCAGCCAAACGTTGAGACAGCAGTACTTC
TRBJ1-1,TRBD1,NA,TRBV6-5,CASLDRGSEAFF,TGTGCCAGCCTGGACAGGGGGTCTGAAGCTTTCTTT
TRBJ1-2,NA,NA,TRBV19,CASSMQVDVYGYTF,TGTGCCAGTAGTATGCAGGTTGATGTGTATGGCTACACCTTC
TRBJ2-5,NA,NA,TRBV7-2,CASSRGPPPQETQYF,TGTGCCAGCAGTCGGGGGCCCCCGCCCCAAGAGACCCAGTACTTC
TRBJ1-2,TRBD1,NA,TRBV9,CASSPQGASYGYTF,TGTGCCAGCAGCCCGCAGGGGGCAAGCTATGGCTACACCTTC
TRBJ2-1,NA,NA,TRBV19,CATDGGVMTNEQFF,TGTGCCACCGACGGTGGGGTGATGACCAATGAGCAGTTCTTC
TRBJ1-5,NA,few,TRBV28,CASSLNGPDQHF,TGTGCCAGCAGTTTAAACGGGCCAGACCAGCATTTT
TRBJ2-4,NA,NA,TRBV7-2,CASSLESPLRDIQYF,TGTGCCAGCAGCTTAGAGTCCCCCTTGAGGGACATTCAGTACTTC
TRBJ1-1,NA,NA,TRBV11-2,CASSLGGGRNTEAFF,TGTGCCAGCAGCTTAGGAGGAGGCAGGAACACTGAAGCTTTCTTT
TRBJ1-3,NA,once,TRBV5-4,CASSHRESGNTIYF,TGTGCCAGCAGCCACAGGGAGTCGGGAAACACCATATATTTT
TRBJ1-2,NA,NA,TRBV6-1,CASSHDRNPYGYTF,TGTGCCAGCAGTCATGACAGGAACCCCTATGGCTACACCTTC
TRBJ1-1,NA,NA,TRBV11-2,CASSLVSWGVTDTEAFF,TGTGCCAGCAGCTTAGTTTCGTGGGGGGTGACGGACACTGAAGCTTTCTTT
TRBJ1-1,NA,once,TRBV9,CASSPLGSRMNTEAFF,TGTGCCAGCAGCCCCCTAGGTTCACGGATGAACACTGAAGCTTTCTTT
TRBJ1-1,NA,NA,TRBV6-5,CASRVQQNTEAFF,TGTGCCAGCAGAGTACAGCAGAACACTGAAGCTTTCTTT
TRBJ2-7,NA,NA,TRBV18,CASSPTGTPSYEQYF,TGTGCCAGCTCACCTACCGGGACTCCTTCCTACGAGCAGTACTTC
TRBJ1-6,NA,once,TRBV18,CASSVTDYNSPLHF,TGTGCCAGCTCAGTGACGGATTATAATTCACCCCTCCACTTT
TRBJ2-3,TRBD1,NA,TRBV5-1,CASSLVQGADTQYF,TGCGCCAGCAGCTTGGTACAGGGGGCAGATACGCAGTATTTT
TRBJ2-7,NA,NA,TRBV7-9,CASSTRSYEQYF,TGTGCCAGCAGCACCCGCTCCTACGAGCAGTACTTC
TRBJ1-1,NA,once,TRBV18,CASSFGTGMNTEAFF,TGTGCCAGCTCATTCGGGACGGGTATGAACACTGAAGCTTTCTTT
TRBJ1-1,NA,NA,TRBV30,CASEGGHTEAFF,TGTGCCTCCGAGGGGGGGCACACTGAAGCTTTCTTT
TRBJ2-7,NA,NA,TRBV4-1,CASSQDFKDTAYEQYF,TGCGCCAGCAGCCAAGATTTTAAGGACACCGCCTACGAGCAGTACTTC
TRBJ1-4,NA,NA,TRBV5-1,CASSEGETTNEKLFF,TGCGCCAGCAGCGAGGGGGAAACAACTAATGAAAAACTGTTTTTT
TRBJ1-2,NA,once,TRBV5-1,CASSLVEGGGYTF,TGCGCCAGCAGCTTGGTGGAGGGCGGTGGCTACACCTTC
TRBJ1-5,NA,few,TRBV3-1/TRBV3-2,CASSPPGSGNQPQHF,TGTGCCAGCAGCCCGCCAGGTAGTGGCAATCAGCCCCAGCATTTT
TRBJ2-7,NA,NA,TRBV6-2/TRBV6-3,CASSPRVIVHEQYF,TGTGCCAGCAGCCCCAGGGTAATCGTCCACGAGCAGTACTTC
TRBJ2-4,TRBD2,NA,TRBV4-1,CASSQDTGGGIQYF,TGCGCCAGCAGCCAAGATACGGGGGGGGGCATTCAGTACTTC
TRBJ2-7,TRBD1,NA,TRBV14,CASSLGGAGGQYEQYF,TGTGCCAGCTCCCTTGGCGGGGCAGGGGGCCAGTACGAGCAGTACTTC
TRBJ1-1,NA,few,TRBV3-1/TRBV3-2,CASTTSERGNTEAFF,TGTGCCAGCACCACTTCAGAAAGGGGGAATACTGAAGCTTTCTTT
TRBJ1-2,TRBD1,once,TRBV7-2,CASSLDPHQTGGYTF,TGTGCCAGCAGCTTAGACCCCCACCAGACAGGGGGCTACACCTTC
TRBJ2-3,NA,once,TRBV12-3/TRBV12-4,CASSFGVGTQYF,TGTGCCAGCAGTTTCGGAGTGGGGACGCAGTATTTT
TRBJ1-1,NA,NA,TRBV27,CASSFKGNTEAFF,TGTGCCAGCAGTTTCAAAGGAAACACTGAAGCTTTCTTT
TRBJ1-6,TRBD1,NA,TRBV2,CASRADRARKNSPLHF,TGTGCCAGCCGGGCCGACAGGGCGAGAAAGAATTCACCCCTCCACTTT
TRBJ1-5,NA,NA,TRBV18,CASSPGGDQPQHF,TGTGCCAGCTCACCCGGGGGCGATCAGCCCCAGCATTTT
TRBJ2-7,TRBD1,NA,TRBV12-3/TRBV12-4,CASSPGQAYEQYF,TGTGCCAGCAGTCCGGGACAGGCCTACGAGCAGTACTTC
TRBJ2-7,NA,few,TRBV7-2,CASSSLGAGASYEQYF,TGTGCCAGCAGCTCCCTCGGGGCGGGGGCCTCCTACGAGCAGTACTTC
TRBJ1-1,TRBD1,NA,TRBV28,CASSLWGDREEAFF,TGTGCCAGCAGTTTATGGGGGGACAGGGAGGAAGCTTTCTTT
TRBJ1-4,NA,NA,TRBV28,CASSLDGRSGEKLFF,TGTGCCAGCAGTTTGGATGGGCGGTCAGGTGAAAAACTGTTTTTT
TRBJ2-7,NA,NA,TRBV30,CAWSAPRGRREQYF,TGTGCCTGGAGTGCCCCCAGGGGCCGGCGCGAGCAGTACTTC
TRBJ2-3,NA,NA,TRBV5-1,CASSLAGGRLDTQYF,TGCGCCAGCAGCTTGGCGGGGGGCCGGCTCGATACGCAGTATTTT
TRBJ1-1,NA,NA,TRBV7-6,CASSKVDWNTEAFF,TGTGCCAGCAGCAAGGTGGATTGGAACACTGAAGCTTTCTTT
TRBJ2-3,TRBD2,once,TRBV24-1,CATSDFELAGGLDTQYF,TGTGCCACCAGTGATTTCGAACTAGCGGGGGGATTAGATACGCAGTATTTT
TRBJ1-2,NA,NA,TRBV4-3,CASSQDRAALRGYTF,TGCGCCAGCAGCCAAGACAGGGCGGCTCTAAGGGGCTACACCTTC
TRBJ2-7,NA,NA,TRBV7-8,CASSRILDTTYEQYF,TGTGCCAGCAGCCGCATATTGGACACGACCTACGAGCAGTACTTC
TRBJ2-1,TRBD1,NA,TRBV6-5,CASSYRDSSYNEQFF,TGTGCCAGCAGTTACCGGGACAGCTCCTACAATGAGCAGTTCTTC
TRBJ1-2,NA,NA,TRBV7-9,CASSWPGRNYGYTF,TGTGCCAGCAGCTGGCCGGGACGGAACTATGGCTACACCTTC
TRBJ1-3,NA,NA,TRBV30,CAWVSSGNTIYF,TGTGCCTGGGTCTCGTCTGGAAACACCATATATTTT
TRBJ1-1,NA,NA,TRBV27,CASSLWARGVMVTEAFF,TGTGCCAGCAGTTTATGGGCGCGCGGGGTTATGGTCACTGAAGCTTTCTTT